The source of this T cell receptor beta chain is a study of T cell responses to AZD1222 COVID-19 vaccine (dated by TCRdb to about 2021). Broadly, across the study: A total of just over 230 trial participants underwent TCR sequencing, of whom under 220 had received two doses of AZD1222 and approximately 26 had received two doses of the MenACWY control vaccine. Trial participants were enrolled by age into 18-55, 56-69 and 70-plus year subgroups, with 148, 28 and 57 TCR-sequenced participants respectively.

In the case of this clone: Its binding antigen is unknown. Base-call qualities are not available, and no considerably larger clone is one nucleotide away.

The paper as a whole reports these results and caveats: Conclusions about previously exposed vaccinees were limited because only a handful of AZD1222 recipients were SARS-CoV-2 seropositive at baseline. The 56-69-year group was small, and its depth increase did not reach significance, likely because of low power. Participants were mostly white British and included more females than males, and it was suggested by the authors that clonal diversity may have been underestimated. A significant rise in spike-specific TCR breadth and depth was observed after two AZD1222 doses relative to day 0 and relative to MenACWY recipients. Nearly half of unique spike-specific TCRs reportedly recognized epitopes outside regions mutated in the B.1.351 and B.1.1.7 variants. The vaccine-associated CD4 TCRs covered the entire spike protein, and the dominant responses fell in regions 160-218 and 743-854. No day 14 peak-response samples were available, so repertoires were characterized only after the peak T cell response.

The CDR3 regions of human TCRbeta chains were analyzed by immunosequencing. The authors processed their data as follows. Repertoire TCRs were matched against a reference library of SARS-CoV-2-specific TCRs generated with the MIRA antigen-specificity platform. Breadth meant the fraction of unique TCRs that were SARS-CoV-2-associated, whereas depth meant the fraction of total T cells that were SARS-CoV-2-associated. Each spike-specific TCR was assigned to its reactive spike region and to a CD4 or CD8 class using the MIRA data. Log10-transformed breadth and depth values were compared by one-way ANOVA with Sidak's multiple comparisons tests. TCRdb re-hosts the immuneACCESS table, in-frame sequences only. Its copies lack some clones; in the studies checked, an unresolved V gene accounts for under half of them, and the cause for the rest is not known. Clone size and the V and J calls come from that table; the DNA yielded D and trimming. Present in this sample are about 100,000 clones, 80% to 95% of which were seen just once. Together, the top ten hold 5% to 8% of the sample.

This specimen's time point label, interpreted: about 28 days (+/-7) after the second vaccine dose. Because spike-specific TCR depth and breadth did not differ between the two schedules, AZD1222 recipients who got a second dose at roughly 4 weeks were pooled with those who got a second dose at roughly 12 weeks. Vaccinee samples came from UK trials COV001 and COV002, including a single-blind randomized controlled phase 2/3 trial of AZD1222 (ChAdOx1 nCoV-19) in healthy adults. For TCRbeta chain sequencing, PBMC samples were collected from trial participants at day 0 and at day 28 after the second dose. The germline V gene sets CDR1 to SGDLS and CDR2 to YYNGEE. From the cysteine through the phenylalanine, the CDR3 covers 13 amino acids. The DNA shown is the 39-base CDR3, in frame from base 1. V and J lose 4 bases and 1 base, and a span of 8 bases separates them.

Sequencing used peripheral blood, obtained 28 days after the second AZD1222 dose. The receptor was derived from an adult who received the AZD1222 COVID-19 vaccine. The chain is made from TRBV9 and TRBJ1-1; the D gene assignment is ambiguous. This receptor carries the CDR3 CASSTTENTEAFF. The base sequence is TGTGCCAGCAGCACCACGGAGAACACTGAAGCTTTCTTT.